The 5 T cell receptor beta chains in this list originate from one sample, sequenced in a study of immune heterogeneity within non-small cell lung tumors. Multiplex PCR employing 32 V and 13 J primers generated amplicons of the TCR beta CDR3. TCRdb reanalysed the multiplex PCR reads using MiXCR and keeps one entry per CDR3 protein. The sample lists 2,500 or so distinct CDR3 sequences; more than 20% were seen once. Genomic DNA extracted from bulk tumor tissue served as template. A total of approximately 600 ng was used per sample. Collection of several biopsies per primary tumor, spaced far apart, took place during surgery. Patients underwent curative surgery for non-small cell lung cancer (untreated and newly diagnosed). Sequenced sample: lung tumor tissue. The receptor set was obtained from a man aged 35 to 55 with non-small cell lung cancer.

This clonotype counts as medium-sized. The chain combines TRBV6-2 or TRBV6-3 with TRBJ2-1, with D unclear. V was trimmed by 2 bases and J by 8 bases, leaving 19 bases between them. The germline V gene has CDR1 MNHEY and CDR2 SVGEGT. The CDR3 is made up of 16 amino acids. As DNA, the CDR3 is TGTGCCAGCAGTTACCTCGCCAGGTACGGCTTCCATGAGCAGTTCTTC. It codes for CASSYLARYGFHEQFF.

This clonotype rates as medium-sized (0.01 to 0.1%). The gene calls are TRBV28 and TRBJ2-5; D not resolved. CDR3 length: 13 amino acids. The germline CDR1 and CDR2 sequences are MDHEN and SYDVKM. Trimming shortened V by 3 bases and J by 5 bases, and 10 bases separated the two germline ends. CDR3 coding DNA: TGTGCCAGCAGTTTCGCCTCCACGGAGACCCAGTACTTC. Protein sequence: CASSFASTETQYF.

In this sample, this clonotype is medium-sized. V gene TRBV5-5 combines with J gene TRBJ2-1, with 9 bases matching TRBD2. The CDR3 has 14 amino acids. The V segment lost 0 bases and the J segment 7 bases; nucleotides outside the gene matches: 2. In germline, CDR1 is SGHKS, CDR2 YYEKEE (reference sequence). CDR3 in DNA: TGTGCCAGCAGCTTGGCTCTAGCGGGGAATGAGCAGTTCTTC. This translates into CASSLALAGNEQFF.

As to this clonotype: Here the CDR3 omits its conserved ending phenylalanine or tryptophan, so a read error is the likely source. The limits of the CDR3 on the DNA are not certain, so only TCRdb's listed CDR3 is given. The V and J genes are TRBV9 and TRBJ2-3; the table calls TRBD1, which could not be checked here. Per the germline V gene, CDR1 is SGDLS and CDR2 is YYNGEE. The CDR3 is 16 residues long, ends included. This chain's CDR3 is CASSPDPGPYEQYFGP.

This clonotype is labeled medium-sized. The chain combines TRBV6-1 with TRBJ2-1; D is ambiguous. The CDR3 contains 13 residues. V was shortened by 1 base and J by 4 bases, with 5 bases between the two germline ends. CDR1 and CDR2 (germline): MNHNS, SASEGT. The CDR3 DNA is TGTGCCAGCAGTGAAGACATTTACAATGAGCAGTTCTTC. This translates into CASSEDIYNEQFF.